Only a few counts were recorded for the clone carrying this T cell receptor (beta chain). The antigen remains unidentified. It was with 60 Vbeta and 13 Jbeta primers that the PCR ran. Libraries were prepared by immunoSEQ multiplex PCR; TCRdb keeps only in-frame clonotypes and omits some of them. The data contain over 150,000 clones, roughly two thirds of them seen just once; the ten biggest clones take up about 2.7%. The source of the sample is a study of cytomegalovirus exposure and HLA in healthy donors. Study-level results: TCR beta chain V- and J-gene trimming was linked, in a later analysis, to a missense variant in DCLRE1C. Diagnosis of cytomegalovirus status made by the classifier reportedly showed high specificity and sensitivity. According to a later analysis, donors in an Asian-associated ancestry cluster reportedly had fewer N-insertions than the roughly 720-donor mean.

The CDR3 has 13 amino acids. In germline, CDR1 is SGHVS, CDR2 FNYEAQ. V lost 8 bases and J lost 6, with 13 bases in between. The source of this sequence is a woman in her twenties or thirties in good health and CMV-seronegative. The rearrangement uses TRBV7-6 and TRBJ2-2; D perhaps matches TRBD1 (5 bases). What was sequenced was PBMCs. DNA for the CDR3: TGTGCCAGCCGTGCCAGCAGGGCCGGGGAGCTGTTTTTT. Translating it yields CASRASRAGELFF.